These 4 T cell receptor beta chains were sequenced from one sample in a study of T cell clonality in common variable immunodeficiency. Here immunoSEQ multiplex PCR was the method, and the copy in TCRdb shows in-frame clones only, minus some. In total the sample includes around 34,000 clones, none of them seen once. The sample comprised peripheral blood mononuclear cells. The receptor source for this set is a person aged 18-69 years in good health.

This clone was seen ten or more times. The DNA ends 3 residues before the CDR3 does, and the rest of the CDR3 is filled in from the germline J gene. V gene TRBV20-1 combines with J gene TRBJ1-2; 8 bases line up with TRBD1. This CDR3 has 15 residues. Germline assignment: CDR1 DFQATT and CDR2 SNEGSKA (reference sequence). The J segment lost 4 bases and the V segment lost 3 bases, leaving 10 bases of the junction unmatched. CDR3 DNA (partial): TGCAGTGCTAGCTATCCCGGACAGGGAGTCTATGGC. Its translation: CSASYPGQGVYG. The entire CDR3 protein reads CSASYPGQGVYGYTF.

This clone was seen at least ten times. Partial CDR3 DNA: TGCAGTGCGCAACAGGACCGGAACACTGAA. This translates into CSAQQDRNTE. The whole CDR3 sequence is CSAQQDRNTEAFF. V and J are TRBV20-1 and TRBJ1-1, with a tentative D call TRBD1 (5 bases). The DNA ends 3 residues before the CDR3 does, and the rest of the CDR3 is filled in from the germline J gene. V lost 6 bases, J lost 1 base, and 12 bases lay in between. The CDR3 is made up of 13 amino acids. Germline V lookup: CDR1 DFQATT, CDR2 SNEGSKA (reference sequence).

This clone was seen at least ten times. The sequenced fragment ends 3 residues before the CDR3 boundary, so the rest is inferred from the germline J gene. The J gene is TRBJ2-7, the V gene TRBV7-9; D perhaps matches TRBD1 (6 bases). The V gene lost 3 bases and the J gene lost 0 bases, with 12 bases spanning the gap. The CDR3 runs 15 residues. Germline assignment: CDR1 SEHNR and CDR2 FQNEAQ (reference sequence). Incomplete CDR3 DNA: TGTGCCAGCAGCTTCGGGACAAAAAGCTCCTACGAG. Protein product: CASSFGTKSSYE. The CDR3 in its entirety is CASSFGTKSSYEQYF. Looking up the rest from reference TRBV7-9 and TRBJ2-7 gives the full variable domain: DTGVSQNPRHKITKRGQNVTFRCDPISEHNRLYWYRQTLGQGPEFLTYFQNEAQLEKSRLLSDRFSAERPKGSFSTLEIQRTEQGDSAMYLCASSFGTKSSYEQYFGPGTRLTVT.

This clone came up many times. The read terminates 3 residues before the CDR3 end, so the remaining end is supplied by the germline J gene. The V and J genes are TRBV5-1 and TRBJ1-1, with TRBD1 identical over 8 bases. V lost 3 bases to trimming and J lost 6 bases; unmatched junction nucleotides: 7. The germline V gene encodes CDR1 SGHRS and CDR2 YFSETQ. The CDR3 runs 14 residues. CDR3: CASSSGQVGAEAFF. Incomplete CDR3 DNA: TGCGCCAGCAGCTCGGGACAGGTAGGGGCTGAA.